These 10 T cell receptor beta chains were all obtained from the same sample, sequenced in a study of naive and memory T cell subsets. Amplification of ligated cDNA took four PCR rounds with SP2 and nested alpha and beta constant primers. Each CDR3 protein is one row after TCRdb ran MiXCR on the 5' RACE reads. Here the sample spans about 62,000 distinct CDR3 sequences, 8% being singletons. The library had UMIs added by 3' ligation of an oligonucleotide to TCR cDNA. Receptor source: a female donor in good health.

The chain has TRBV19 and TRBJ2-5; 8 bases are shared with TRBD2. CDR3 length: 15 amino acids. With 7 bases clipped from V and 5 bases from J, the junction kept 12 bases outside the gene matches. Germline V lookup: CDR1 LNHDA, CDR2 SQIVND (reference sequence). CDR3 in DNA: TGTGCCAGTACCCCCGGGACTAGGACCGGGGAGACCCAGTACTTC. Its protein is CASTPGTRTGETQYF.

The chain employs TRBV9 and TRBJ2-7; 9 bases are a match to TRBD1. Germline CDR1 is SGDLS and CDR2 is YYNGEE. The trim removed 3 bases at V and 6 bases at J, leaving 1 base unmatched. The CDR3 consists of 12 residues. In DNA, the CDR3 is TGTGCCAGCAGCGGGGACAGGGCCGAGCAGTACTTC. Translated: CASSGDRAEQYF.

This clonotype has a handful of counts. This chain links TRBV29-1 with TRBJ2-2; maybe TRBD1 (6 bases). Germline V lookup: CDR1 SQVTM, CDR2 ANQGSEA. Trimming removed 4 bases at V and 3 bases at J, with 15 bases between. The CDR3 runs 15 residues. This CDR3 is CSVARDTKYTGELFF. For the CDR3, the DNA is TGCAGCGTTGCCAGGGACACCAAATACACCGGGGAGCTGTTTTTT.

This clonotype was picked up a small number of times. The V gene is TRBV12-3 or TRBV12-4, the J gene TRBJ1-2; 9 bases align to TRBD1. The V and J ends lost 4 bases and 8 bases, in that order; junction bases with no gene match: 8. The CDR3 is 14 residues long. The CDR3: CASSSSGQGKGYTF. The CDR3, as DNA: TGTGCCAGCAGTTCTAGCGGACAGGGGAAGGGCTACACCTTC.

To note about this clonotype: An end of the junction differs from the germline gene, which may be a read error. The gene calls are TRBV7-7 and TRBJ2-1; 7 bases fit TRBD2. This CDR3 is built from 16 residues. Germline loops: CDR1 SSHAT, CDR2 FNYEAQ (reference sequence). The CDR3 protein is CASSQARGSTYNEQFF. The CDR3 coding sequence is TGTGCTAGCAGCCAAGCTCGCGGGAGCACCTACAATGAGCAGTTCTTC.

This clonotype has a count of ten or more. This rearrangement joins TRBV5-4 to TRBJ1-1, with TRBD1 matching over 7 bases. The junction had 4 bases not matched to a gene; V was cut back by 3 bases and J by 2 bases. The CDR3 length is 14 residues. In germline, CDR1 is SGHNT, CDR2 YYREEE (reference sequence). The CDR3 region is CASSSTGYNTEAFF. In DNA, the CDR3 is TGTGCCAGCAGCTCGACAGGGTATAACACTGAAGCTTTCTTT.

The table lists this clonotype with a few counts. The chain carries TRBV28 and TRBJ2-7; 14 bases match TRBD2. V lost 5 bases to trimming and J lost 2 bases; unmatched junction nucleotides: 5. The germline V gene encodes CDR1 MDHEN and CDR2 SYDVKM. The CDR3 spans 16 residues. CDR3 nucleotides: TGTGCCAGCAGTCACCGACTAGCGGGAGGGCCCTACGAGCAGTACTTC. Translated, it gives CASSHRLAGGPYEQYF. Full variable domain (missing parts from reference TRBV28 and TRBJ2-7): DVKVTQSSRYLVKRTGEKVFLECVQDMDHENMFWYRQDPGLGLRLIYFSYDVKMKEKGDIPEGYSVSREKKERFSLILESASTNQTSMYLCASSHRLAGGPYEQYFGPGTRLTVT.

Many counts were recorded for this clonotype. V and J are TRBV6-2 or TRBV6-3 and TRBJ1-1; D remains unclear. V was pared by 7 bases and J by 5 bases, with 14 bases between. Germline V gene data show CDR1 as MNHEY and CDR2 as SVGEGT. This CDR3 comprises 13 residues. CDR3 sequence reads: CASISGSGTEAFF. The CDR3 DNA follows: TGTGCCAGCATTTCTGGTTCGGGGACTGAAGCTTTCTTT.

This clonotype was detected ten times or more. This rearrangement joins TRBV29-1 to TRBJ2-4; D is perhaps TRBD1 (6 bases). V lost 1 base and J 4 bases, leaving 14 bases between the germline ends. The CDR3 has 15 residues. Germline assignment: CDR1 SQVTM and CDR2 ANQGSEA. This CDR3 is CSVEVDRFLKNIQYF. DNA for the CDR3: TGCAGCGTTGAAGTTGACAGGTTCCTAAAAAACATTCAGTACTTC.

The chain uses TRBV25-1 and TRBJ2-7; possible D gene TRBD2, 6 bases. Trimming removed 2 bases from V and 2 bases from J, with 16 bases in between. The germline V gene encodes CDR1 MGHDK and CDR2 SYGVNS. CDR3 length: 16 residues. CDR3 loop: CASSEGTRAGTYEQYF. The CDR3 DNA follows: TGTGCCAGCAGTGAAGGGACTCGCGCGGGGACCTACGAGCAGTACTTC.